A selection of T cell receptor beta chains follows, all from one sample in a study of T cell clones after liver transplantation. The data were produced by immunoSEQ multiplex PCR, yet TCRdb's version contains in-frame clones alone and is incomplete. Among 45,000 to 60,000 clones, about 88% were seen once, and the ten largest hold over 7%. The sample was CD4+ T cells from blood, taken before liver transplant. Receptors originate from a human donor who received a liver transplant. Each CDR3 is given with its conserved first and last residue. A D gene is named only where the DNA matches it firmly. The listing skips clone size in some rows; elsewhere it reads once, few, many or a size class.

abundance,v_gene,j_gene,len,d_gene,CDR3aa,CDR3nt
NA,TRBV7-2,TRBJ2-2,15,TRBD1,CASSLDRAGTGELFF,TGTGCCAGCAGCCTGGACAGGGCGGGCACCGGGGAGCTGTTTTTT
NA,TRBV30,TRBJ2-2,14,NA,CAGRTSGNTGELFF,TGTGCCGGGAGGACCTCAGGCAACACCGGGGAGCTGTTTTTT
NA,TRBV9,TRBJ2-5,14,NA,CASSVLPGGETQYF,TGTGCCAGCAGCGTTCTCCCCGGAGGTGAGACCCAGTACTTC
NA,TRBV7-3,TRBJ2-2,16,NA,CASSLRAGAGTGELFF,TGTGCCAGCAGCTTACGGGCAGGGGCGGGCACCGGGGAGCTGTTTTTT
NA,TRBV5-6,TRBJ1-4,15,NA,CASKFGEGSNEKLFF,TGTGCCAGCAAATTTGGGGAGGGTTCGAATGAAAAACTGTTTTTT
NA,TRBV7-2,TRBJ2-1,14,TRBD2,CASRGTGTSIEQFF,TGTGCCAGCCGTGGGACCGGGACTAGCATAGAGCAGTTCTTC
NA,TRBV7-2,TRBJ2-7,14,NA,CASSLARGPYEQYF,TGTGCCAGCAGCTTAGCGCGGGGTCCCTACGAGCAGTACTTC
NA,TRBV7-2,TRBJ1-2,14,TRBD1,CASSSVTGNYGYTF,TGTGCCAGCAGCTCCGTGACAGGGAACTATGGCTACACCTTC
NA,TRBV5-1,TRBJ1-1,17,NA,CASSSSGDHMSGTEAFF,TGCGCCAGCAGCTCTTCCGGGGACCACATGAGCGGGACTGAAGCTTTCTTT
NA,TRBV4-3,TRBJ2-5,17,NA,CASSQGGPMAAQETQYF,TGCGCCAGCAGCCAAGGGGGTCCGATGGCAGCCCAAGAGACCCAGTACTTC
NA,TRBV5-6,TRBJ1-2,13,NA,CASSLDRPAGYTF,TGTGCCAGCAGCTTGGACAGACCGGCTGGCTACACCTTC
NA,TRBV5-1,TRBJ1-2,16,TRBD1,CASSPYTPGQNYGYTF,TGCGCCAGCAGCCCTTATACCCCGGGACAGAACTATGGCTACACCTTC
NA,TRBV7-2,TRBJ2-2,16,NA,CASSLVSDYNTGELFF,TGTGCCAGCAGCTTAGTTAGTGACTACAACACCGGGGAGCTGTTTTTT
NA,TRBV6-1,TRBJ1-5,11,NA,CASSERGSQHF,TGTGCCAGCAGTGAACGTGGGTCCCAGCATTTT
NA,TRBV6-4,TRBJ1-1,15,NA,CASRKDPGHSSKAFF,TGTGCCAGCAGGAAGGATCCGGGACACTCCAGTAAAGCTTTCTTT
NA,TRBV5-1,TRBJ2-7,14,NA,CASSLGPRSYEQYF,TGCGCCAGCAGCTTGGGGCCGCGCTCCTACGAGCAGTACTTC
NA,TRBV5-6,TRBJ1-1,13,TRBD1,CASSVDRGTEAFF,TGTGCCAGCAGCGTTGACAGGGGCACTGAAGCTTTCTTT
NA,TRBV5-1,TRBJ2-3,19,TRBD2,CASSTRSPLAGVGYSTQYF,TGCGCCAGCAGCACCCGCTCCCCCCTAGCGGGAGTGGGGTATAGTACGCAGTATTTT
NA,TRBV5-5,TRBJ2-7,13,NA,CASSFGVSYEQYF,TGTGCCAGCAGCTTCGGTGTCTCCTACGAGCAGTACTTC
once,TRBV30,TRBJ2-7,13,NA,CAWDKGGTYEQYF,TGTGCCTGGGACAAGGGAGGAACCTACGAGCAGTACTTC
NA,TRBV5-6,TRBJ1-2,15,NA,CASSLGRITNYGYTF,TGTGCCAGCAGCTTGGGGCGGATCACTAACTATGGCTACACCTTC
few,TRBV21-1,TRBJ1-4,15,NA,CASSKWDRGGEKLFF,TGTGCCAGCAGCAAATGGGACAGGGGAGGGGAAAAACTGTTTTTT
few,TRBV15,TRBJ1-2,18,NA,CATSRDRIQAKNNYGYTF,TGTGCCACCAGCAGAGATCGGATCCAGGCCAAGAATAACTATGGCTACACCTTC
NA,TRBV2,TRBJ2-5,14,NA,CASRGGAPAETQYF,TGTGCCAGCAGGGGGGGGGCCCCGGCGGAGACCCAGTACTTC
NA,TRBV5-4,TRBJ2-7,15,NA,CATAVRQDPSSEQYF,TGTGCCACCGCCGTCCGACAGGATCCATCCAGCGAGCAGTACTTC
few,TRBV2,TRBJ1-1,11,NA,CASRRGTEAFF,TGTGCCAGCAGGCGGGGGACTGAAGCTTTCTTT
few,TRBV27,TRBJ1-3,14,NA,CAKDSPYSGNTIYF,TGTGCCAAGGACAGCCCCTACTCTGGAAACACCATATATTTT
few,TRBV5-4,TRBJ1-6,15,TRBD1,CASSLDGTGVSPLHF,TGTGCCAGCAGCTTAGATGGGACAGGGGTTTCACCCCTCCACTTT
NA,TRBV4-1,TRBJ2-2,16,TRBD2,CASSRGRGGSSRELFF,TGCGCCAGCAGCCGAGGTCGGGGCGGGAGTTCGCGGGAGCTGTTTTTT
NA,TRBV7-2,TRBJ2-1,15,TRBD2,CASSLPGLAGVEQFF,TGTGCCAGCAGCCTACCGGGACTAGCGGGAGTTGAGCAGTTCTTC
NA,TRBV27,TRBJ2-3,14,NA,CASSDLWGQGTQYF,TGTGCCAGCAGTGACCTGTGGGGGCAAGGTACGCAGTATTTT
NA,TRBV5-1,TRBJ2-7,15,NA,CASSLGQGLFYEQYF,TGTGCCAGCAGCTTGGGGCAGGGGCTATTCTACGAGCAGTACTTC
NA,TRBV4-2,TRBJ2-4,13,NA,CASSQATPGQMNF,TGTGCCAGCAGCCAGGCAACCCCGGGGCAGATGAACTTC
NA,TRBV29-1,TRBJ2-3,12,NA,CSVPFTADTQYF,TGCAGCGTTCCCTTTACCGCGGATACGCAGTATTTT
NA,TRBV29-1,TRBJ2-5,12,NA,CSATGYQETQYF,TGCAGCGCCACAGGGTACCAAGAGACCCAGTACTTC
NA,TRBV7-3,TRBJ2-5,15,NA,CASRPRALGIKSQYF,TGTGCCAGCAGGCCCCGCGCACTAGGGATCAAGTCCCAGTACTTC
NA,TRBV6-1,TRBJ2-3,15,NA,CASCRGDTLKDTQYF,TGTGCCTCCTGCCGGGGGGACACCCTAAAGGATACGCAGTATTTT
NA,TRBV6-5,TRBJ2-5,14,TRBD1,CASSYSDRQETQYF,TGTGCCAGCAGTTACTCGGACAGGCAAGAGACCCAGTACTTC
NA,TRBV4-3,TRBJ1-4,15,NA,CASSQEGARNEKLFF,TGCGCCAGCAGCCAAGAAGGGGCCCGGAATGAAAAACTGTTTTTT
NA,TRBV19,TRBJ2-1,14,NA,CASSIDPSANEQFF,TGTGCCAGTAGTATAGATCCCTCGGCCAATGAGCAGTTCTTC
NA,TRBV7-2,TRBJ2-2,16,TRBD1,CASSFFGTANTGELFF,TGTGCCAGCAGCTTTTTCGGGACAGCGAACACCGGGGAGCTGTTTTTT
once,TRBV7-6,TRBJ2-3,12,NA,CASGGAIDTQYF,TGTGCCAGCGGGGGGGCGATAGATACGCAGTATTTT
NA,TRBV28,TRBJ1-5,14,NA,CASSATRTDQPQHF,TGTGCCAGCAGCGCTACCCGGACAGATCAGCCCCAGCATTTT
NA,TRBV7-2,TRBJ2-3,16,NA,CASSLGDSLYTDTQYF,TGTGCCAGCAGCTTAGGCGACAGTCTTTACACAGATACGCAGTATTTT
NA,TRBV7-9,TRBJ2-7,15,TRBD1,CASSHRTGIGYEQYF,TGTGCCAGCAGCCACAGGACAGGGATCGGCTACGAGCAGTACTTC
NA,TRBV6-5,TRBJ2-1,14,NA,CASSLSGAYNEQFF,TGTGCCAGCAGTCTGAGCGGAGCCTACAATGAGCAGTTCTTC
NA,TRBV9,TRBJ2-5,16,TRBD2,CASSPPAGGPQETQYF,TGTGCCAGCAGCCCCCCAGCGGGAGGACCACAAGAGACCCAGTACTTC
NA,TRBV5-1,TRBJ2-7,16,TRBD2,CASSSSGLAPAYEQYF,TGCGCCAGCAGCTCGAGTGGACTAGCGCCCGCCTACGAGCAGTACTTC
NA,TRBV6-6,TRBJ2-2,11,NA,CASNMAGELFF,TGTGCCAGTAACATGGCCGGGGAGCTGTTTTTT